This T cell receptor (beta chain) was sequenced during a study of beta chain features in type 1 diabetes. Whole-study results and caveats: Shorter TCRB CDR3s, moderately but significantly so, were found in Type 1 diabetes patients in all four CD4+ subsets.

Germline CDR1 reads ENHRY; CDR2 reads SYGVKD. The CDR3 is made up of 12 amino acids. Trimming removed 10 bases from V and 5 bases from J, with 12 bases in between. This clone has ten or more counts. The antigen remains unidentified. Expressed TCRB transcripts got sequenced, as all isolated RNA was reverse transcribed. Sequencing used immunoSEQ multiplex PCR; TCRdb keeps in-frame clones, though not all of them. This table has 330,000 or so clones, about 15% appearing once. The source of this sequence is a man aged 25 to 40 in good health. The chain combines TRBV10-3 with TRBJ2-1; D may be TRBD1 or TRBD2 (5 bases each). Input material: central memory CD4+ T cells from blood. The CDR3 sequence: CATTGTNNEQFF. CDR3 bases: TGTGCCACGACCGGGACCAACAATGAGCAGTTCTTC.